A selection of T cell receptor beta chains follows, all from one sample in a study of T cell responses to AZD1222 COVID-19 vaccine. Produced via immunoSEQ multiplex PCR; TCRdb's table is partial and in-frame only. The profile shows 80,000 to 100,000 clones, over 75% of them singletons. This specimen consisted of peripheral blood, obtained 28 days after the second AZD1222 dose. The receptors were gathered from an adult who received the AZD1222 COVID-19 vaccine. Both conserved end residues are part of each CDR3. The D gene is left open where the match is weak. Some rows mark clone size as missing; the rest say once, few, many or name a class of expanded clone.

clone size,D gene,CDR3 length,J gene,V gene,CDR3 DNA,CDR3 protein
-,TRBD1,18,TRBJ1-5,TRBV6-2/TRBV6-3,TGTGCCAGCAGCCCTGGGACAGAAAGCCCTCCTAGCAATCAGCCCCAGCATTTT,CASSPGTESPPSNQPQHF
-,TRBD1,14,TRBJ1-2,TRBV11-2,TGTGCCAGCAGCTTACAACAGGGGGCTGGTGGCTACACCTTC,CASSLQQGAGGYTF
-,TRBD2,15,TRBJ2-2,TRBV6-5,TGTGCCAGCAGCCCAGGACTAGTGGACACCGGGGAGCTGTTTTTT,CASSPGLVDTGELFF
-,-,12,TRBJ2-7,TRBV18,TGTGCCAGCTCACCCACAGTCTACGAGCAGTACTTC,CASSPTVYEQYF
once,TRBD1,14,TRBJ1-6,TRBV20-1,TGCAGTGCTAGTCCCGGACAGGGTGATTCACCCCTCCACTTT,CSASPGQGDSPLHF
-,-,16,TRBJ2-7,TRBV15,TGTGCCACCAGCAGAGAGGGGGGGTATACAGGGAGCGAGCAGTACTTC,CATSREGGYTGSEQYF
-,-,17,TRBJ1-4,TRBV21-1,TGTGCCAGCAGCAAAGTTGCAGGGGAATACAACTATGGGAAACTGTTTTTT,CASSKVAGEYNYGKLFF
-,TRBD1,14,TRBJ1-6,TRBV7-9,TGTGCCAGCAGCCCGGGACAGGGGTTTACACCCCTCCACTTT,CASSPGQGFTPLHF
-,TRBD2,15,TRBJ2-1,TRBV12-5,TGTGCTAGTGGTTTGGGCCTAGCGGATACCAGAGAGCAGTTCTTC,CASGLGLADTREQFF
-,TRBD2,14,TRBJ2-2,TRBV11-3,TGTGCCAGCAGCCAGGGACTACACACCGGGGAGCTGTTTTTT,CASSQGLHTGELFF
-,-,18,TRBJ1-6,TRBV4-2,TGTGCCAGCAGCCAAGGCCCTTCGGGTTACAGGCAGAATTCACCCCTCCACTTT,CASSQGPSGYRQNSPLHF
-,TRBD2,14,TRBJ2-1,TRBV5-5,TGTGCCAGCAGCGCGACTAGCGAAGACAATGAGCAGTTCTTC,CASSATSEDNEQFF
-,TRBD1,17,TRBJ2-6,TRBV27,TGTGCCAGCAGTTCGGGACAGGGAATTTCTGGGGCCAACGTCCTGACTTTC,CASSSGQGISGANVLTF
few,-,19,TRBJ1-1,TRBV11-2,TGTGCCAGCAGCTTAGGTCATTTCGGGGGGAGGGTGAATAACGCTGAAGCTTTCTTT,CASSLGHFGGRVNNAEAFF
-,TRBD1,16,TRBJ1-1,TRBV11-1,TGTGCCAGCAGCCCATTACAGGGGGTAAGGGACACTGAAGCTTTCTTT,CASSPLQGVRDTEAFF
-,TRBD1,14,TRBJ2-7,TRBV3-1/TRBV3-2,TGTGCCAGCAGCCAGTGGACAGGGGCGTACGAGCAGTACTTC,CASSQWTGAYEQYF
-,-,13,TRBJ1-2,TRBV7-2,TGTGCCAGCAGCTTAGACCTTAACTATGGCTACACCTTC,CASSLDLNYGYTF
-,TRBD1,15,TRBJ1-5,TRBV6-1,TGTGCCAGCAGTTCCGGGACAGGGGTGCATCAGCCCCAGCATTTT,CASSSGTGVHQPQHF